Below, 9 T cell receptor beta chains from the same sample are listed, as sequenced in a study of cytomegalovirus exposure and HLA in healthy donors. PCR involved 60 Vbeta and 13 Jbeta primers. TCRdb keeps only in-frame clones here, not all; method: immunoSEQ multiplex PCR. The sample table includes under 200,000 clones. The sequencing input was PBMCs. The receptors shown here come from a man aged 25-40 years in good health and CMV-seronegative.

The chain couples TRBV15 to TRBJ2-1, with a possible D match to TRBD2 (6 bases). Germline CDR1 reads LNHNV; CDR2 reads YYDKDF (reference sequence). The CDR3 contains 18 residues. V dropped 0 bases and J dropped 1 base, with 16 bases sitting between them. CDR3 nucleotide sequence: TGTGCCACCAGCAGAGATCAAACGGGGAGGAGTTCCTACAATGAGCAGTTCTTC. Amino acid sequence: CATSRDQTGRSSYNEQFF.

The chain has TRBV30 and TRBJ2-3; D uncertain. Germline assignment: CDR1 GTSNPN and CDR2 SVGIG (reference sequence). The germline V and J ends were trimmed by 4 bases and 5 bases, with 16 bases remaining between them. The CDR3 has 14 amino acids. The CDR3 is CAWKPRNLVDTQYF. Here the CDR3 DNA reads TGTGCCTGGAAGCCGCGTAATCTCGTAGATACGCAGTATTTT.

This chain connects TRBV28 to TRBJ2-5, with D perhaps TRBD2 (5 bases). The CDR3 runs to 14 residues. V was trimmed by 7 bases and J by 5 bases, leaving 17 bases between them. Germline CDR1 is MDHEN and CDR2 is SYDVKM. CDR3 region: CASIPALSGETQYF. The CDR3 bases are TGTGCCAGCATCCCGGCATTGTCGGGGGAGACCCAGTACTTC.

The chain uses TRBV2 and TRBJ2-3; 9 positions match TRBD2. Germline V CDR1 and CDR2: SNHLY, FYNNEI. V trimming: 8 bases; J trimming: 2 bases; junction bases outside the gene matches: 5. The CDR3 has 14 residues. The CDR3 sequence: CASEASGTTDTQYF. The CDR3 DNA reads TGTGCCAGCGAAGCTAGCGGGACCACAGATACGCAGTATTTT.

The genes are TRBV27 and TRBJ2-2; tentatively, D is TRBD2 (6 bases). CDR1 and CDR2 from the germline V gene are MNHEY and SMNVEV (reference sequence). The CDR3 is made up of 17 amino acids. V was pared by 5 bases and J by 6 bases, with 22 bases between. The CDR3 sequence: CASSPRWGLGQAGELFF. CDR3 nucleotide sequence: TGTGCCAGCAGTCCCAGATGGGGACTTGGGCAAGCCGGGGAGCTGTTTTTT.

The rearrangement uses TRBV6-5 and TRBJ2-7, with TRBD1 matching 7 bases. The CDR3 has 15 amino acids. CDR1 is MNHEY and CDR2 is SVGAGI in the germline V gene. The J segment lost 2 bases and the V segment lost 2 bases, leaving 6 bases of the junction unmatched. The DNA of the CDR3 is TGTGCCAGCAGTTACCTTAGGACAGGAACCTACGAGCAGTACTTC. Translating it yields CASSYLRTGTYEQYF.

The chain uses TRBV6-5 and TRBJ2-6, with D maybe TRBD1 (6 bases). This CDR3 is built from 15 residues. The V end was cut by 6 bases, the J end by 2 bases, with 11 bases between. Germline CDR1 is MNHEY and CDR2 is SVGAGI. The CDR3 DNA is TGTGCCAGCAGCTCCCAGGGGACTGGGGCCAACGTCCTGACTTTC. It specifies CASSSQGTGANVLTF.

V usage is TRBV5-5 and J usage is TRBJ2-2; 10 bases agree with TRBD2. Looked up from germline, CDR1 is SGHKS and CDR2 is YYEKEE (reference sequence). The V segment lost 1 base and the J segment 0 bases; nucleotides outside the gene matches: 3. This CDR3 is built from 17 residues. CDR3 protein: CASSLTSGAPNTGELFF. The CDR3 nucleotides are TGTGCCAGCAGCTTGACTAGCGGGGCCCCGAACACCGGGGAGCTGTTTTTT.

J is TRBJ2-1 and V is TRBV6-5; D gene ambiguous. The CDR3 is 15 amino acids. Trimming cost V 4 bases and J 4 bases, with 14 bases left between them. Germline V gives CDR1 MNHEY, CDR2 SVGAGI. Here the CDR3 reads CASSSVRSIYNEQFF. The CDR3 coding sequence is TGTGCCAGCAGTTCGGTCCGTTCTATTTACAATGAGCAGTTCTTC.